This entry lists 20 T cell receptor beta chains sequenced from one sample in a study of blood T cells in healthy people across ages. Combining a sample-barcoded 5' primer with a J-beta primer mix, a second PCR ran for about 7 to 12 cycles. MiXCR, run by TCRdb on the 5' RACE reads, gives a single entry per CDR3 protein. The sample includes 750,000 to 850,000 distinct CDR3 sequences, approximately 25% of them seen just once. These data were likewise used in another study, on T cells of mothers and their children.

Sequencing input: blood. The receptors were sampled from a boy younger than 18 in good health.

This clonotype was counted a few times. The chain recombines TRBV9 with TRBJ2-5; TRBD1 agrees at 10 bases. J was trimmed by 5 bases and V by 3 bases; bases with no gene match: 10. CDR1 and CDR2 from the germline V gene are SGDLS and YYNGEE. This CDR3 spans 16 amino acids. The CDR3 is CASSATGTGVEETQYF. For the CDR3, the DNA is TGTGCCAGCAGCGCGACAGGGACAGGGGTTGAGGAGACCCAGTACTTC.

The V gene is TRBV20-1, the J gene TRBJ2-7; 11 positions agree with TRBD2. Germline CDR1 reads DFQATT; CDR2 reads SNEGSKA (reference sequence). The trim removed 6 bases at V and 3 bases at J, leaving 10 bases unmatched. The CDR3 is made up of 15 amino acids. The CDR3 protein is CSAIILAGAFYEQYF. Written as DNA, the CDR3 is TGCAGTGCCATCATACTAGCGGGAGCCTTCTACGAGCAGTACTTC.

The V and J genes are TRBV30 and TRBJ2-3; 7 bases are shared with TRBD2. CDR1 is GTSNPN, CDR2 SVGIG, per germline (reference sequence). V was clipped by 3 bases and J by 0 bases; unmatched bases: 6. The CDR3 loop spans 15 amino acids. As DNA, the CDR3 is TGTGCCTGGAGCCGATGGGGGGGGAGCACAGATACGCAGTATTTT. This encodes CAWSRWGGSTDTQYF. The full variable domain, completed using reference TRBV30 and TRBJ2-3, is SQTIHQWPATLVQPVGSPLSLECTVEGTSNPNLYWYRQAAGRGLQLLFYSVGIGQISSEVPQNLSASRPQDRQFILSSKKLLLSDSGFYLCAWSRWGGSTDTQYFGPGTRLTVL.

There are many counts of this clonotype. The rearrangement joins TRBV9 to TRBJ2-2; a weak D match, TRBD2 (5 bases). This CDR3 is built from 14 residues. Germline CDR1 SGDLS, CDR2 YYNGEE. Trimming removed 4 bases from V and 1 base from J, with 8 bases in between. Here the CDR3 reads CASSLGLNTGELFF. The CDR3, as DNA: TGTGCCAGCAGCTTAGGACTGAACACCGGGGAGCTGTTTTTT.

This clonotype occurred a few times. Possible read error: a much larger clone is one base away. This chain's CDR3 is CASSQGAGGFTHEQFF. For the CDR3, the DNA is TGTGCCAGCAGCCAAGGTGCCGGCGGATTTACCCATGAGCAGTTCTTC. This chain uses TRBV3-1 with TRBJ2-5; D is undetermined. The end of the DNA fits TRBJ2-1 better, so the J call may be wrong. The CDR3 extends over 16 amino acids. Germline CDR1 and CDR2: LGHDT and YNNKEL (reference sequence).

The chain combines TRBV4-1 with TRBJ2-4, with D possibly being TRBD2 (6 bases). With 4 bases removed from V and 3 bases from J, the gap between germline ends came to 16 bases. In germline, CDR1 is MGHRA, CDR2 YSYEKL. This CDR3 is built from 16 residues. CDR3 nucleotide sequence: TGCGCCAGCAGCCGCCCGGTGTGGGAGGACAAAAACATTCAGTACTTC. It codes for CASSRPVWEDKNIQYF.

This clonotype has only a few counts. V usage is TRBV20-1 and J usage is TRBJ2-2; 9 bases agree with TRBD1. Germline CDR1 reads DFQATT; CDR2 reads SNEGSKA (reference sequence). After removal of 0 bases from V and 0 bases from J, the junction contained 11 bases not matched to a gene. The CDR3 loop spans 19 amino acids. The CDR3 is CSARDLLLRQGANTGELFF. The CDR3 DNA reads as TGCAGTGCTAGAGACCTCCTCCTGCGACAGGGGGCGAACACCGGGGAGCTGTTTTTT.

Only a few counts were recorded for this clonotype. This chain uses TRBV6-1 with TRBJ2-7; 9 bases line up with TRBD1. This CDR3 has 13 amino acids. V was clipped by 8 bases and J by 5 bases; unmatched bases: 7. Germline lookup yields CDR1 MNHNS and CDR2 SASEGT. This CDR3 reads CASEQGAGDEQYF. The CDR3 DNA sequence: TGTGCCAGCGAACAGGGGGCTGGCGACGAGCAGTACTTC.

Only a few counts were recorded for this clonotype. CDR3 nucleotide sequence: TGTGCCAGCAGCCACAGGGCGATAAATGAAAAACTGTTTTTT. Residues: CASSHRAINEKLFF. The chain is built from TRBV12-3 or TRBV12-4 and TRBJ1-4, with D maybe TRBD1 (6 bases). The CDR3 is made up of 14 amino acids. V dropped 6 bases and J dropped 5 bases, with 13 bases sitting between them.

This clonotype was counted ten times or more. CDR3 sequence (DNA): TGCAGTGCTAGCGGCGGGAGTGAGCCCTACGAGCAGTACTTC. It codes for CSASGGSEPYEQYF. The rearrangement uses TRBV20-1 and TRBJ2-7; 7 nucleotides match TRBD2. CDR1 is DFQATT, CDR2 SNEGSKA, per germline (reference sequence). J was trimmed by 2 bases and V by 3 bases; bases with no gene match: 7. The CDR3 is made up of 14 amino acids.

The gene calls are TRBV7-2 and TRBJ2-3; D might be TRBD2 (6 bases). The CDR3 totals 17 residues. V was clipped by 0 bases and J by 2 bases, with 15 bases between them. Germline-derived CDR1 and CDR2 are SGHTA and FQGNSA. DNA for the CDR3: TGTGCCAGCAGCTTAGCGAACGAAGTAGCGGACACAGATACGCAGTATTTT. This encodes CASSLANEVADTDTQYF.

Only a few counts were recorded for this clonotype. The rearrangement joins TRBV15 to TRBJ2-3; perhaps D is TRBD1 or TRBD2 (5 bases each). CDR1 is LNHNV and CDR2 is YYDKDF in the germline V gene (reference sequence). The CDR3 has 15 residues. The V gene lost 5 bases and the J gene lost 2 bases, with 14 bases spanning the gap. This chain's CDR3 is CATSPRDRDTDTQYF. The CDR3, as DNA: TGTGCCACCAGCCCTCGGGACCGAGACACAGATACGCAGTATTTT.

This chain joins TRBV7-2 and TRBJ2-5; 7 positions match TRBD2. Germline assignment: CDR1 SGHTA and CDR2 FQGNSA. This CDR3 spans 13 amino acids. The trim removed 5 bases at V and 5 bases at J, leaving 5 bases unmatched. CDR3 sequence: CASSADGGETQYF. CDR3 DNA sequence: TGTGCCAGCAGCGCGGACGGGGGGGAGACCCAGTACTTC. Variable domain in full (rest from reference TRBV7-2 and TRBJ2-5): GAGVSQSPSNKVTEKGKDVELRCDPISGHTALYWYRQSLGQGLEFLIYFQGNSAPDKSGLPSDRFSAERTGGSVSTLTIQRTQQEDSAVYLCASSADGGETQYFGPGTRLLVL.

The CDR3 is CASSLGTGAGHTQYF. DNA for the CDR3: TGTGCCAGCAGCTTAGGGACAGGTGCCGGACATACGCAGTATTTT. The chain has TRBV7-2 and TRBJ2-3; 7 positions match TRBD1. Trimming at V came to 1 base and at J to 7 bases, leaving 8 bases not matched to a gene. The CDR3 is 15 residues long. Germline V gene data show CDR1 as SGHTA and CDR2 as FQGNSA.

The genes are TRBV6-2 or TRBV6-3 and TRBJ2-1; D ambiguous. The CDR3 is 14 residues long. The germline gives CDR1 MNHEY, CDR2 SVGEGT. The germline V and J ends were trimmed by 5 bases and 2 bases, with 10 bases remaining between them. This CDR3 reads CASSQLGPYNEQFF. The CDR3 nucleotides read TGTGCCAGCAGTCAACTTGGCCCCTACAATGAGCAGTTCTTC.

DNA for the CDR3: TGTGCCAGCGTTGTGGCTACCAACTCCTACGAGCAGTACTTC. Translated: CASVVATNSYEQYF. The V call is TRBV2, the J call TRBJ2-7; no definite D call. V was cut by 8 bases and J by 0 bases, with 14 bases left in between. The CDR3 totals 14 residues. Germline values: CDR1 SNHLY, CDR2 FYNNEI.

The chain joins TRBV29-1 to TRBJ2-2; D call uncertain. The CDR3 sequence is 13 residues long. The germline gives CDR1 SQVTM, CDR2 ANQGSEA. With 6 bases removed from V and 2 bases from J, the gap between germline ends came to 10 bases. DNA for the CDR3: TGCAGCGTGAAATACAGTAACACCGGGGAGCTGTTTTTT. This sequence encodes CSVKYSNTGELFF.

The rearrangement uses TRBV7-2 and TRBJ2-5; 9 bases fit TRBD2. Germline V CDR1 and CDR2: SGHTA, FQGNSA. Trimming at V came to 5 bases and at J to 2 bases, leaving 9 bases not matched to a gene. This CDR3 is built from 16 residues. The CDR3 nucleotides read TGTGCCAGCAGCCCAACAGGGACTAGCAGGCAAGAGACCCAGTACTTC. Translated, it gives CASSPTGTSRQETQYF.

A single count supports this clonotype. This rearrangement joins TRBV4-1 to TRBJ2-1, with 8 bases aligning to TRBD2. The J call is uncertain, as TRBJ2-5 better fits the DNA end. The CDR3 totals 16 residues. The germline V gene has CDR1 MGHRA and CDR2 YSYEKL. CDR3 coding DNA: TGCGCCAGCAGCCAAGATGGAAGCGGGAGAGGCGAGACCCAGTACTTC. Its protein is CASSQDGSGRGETQYF.

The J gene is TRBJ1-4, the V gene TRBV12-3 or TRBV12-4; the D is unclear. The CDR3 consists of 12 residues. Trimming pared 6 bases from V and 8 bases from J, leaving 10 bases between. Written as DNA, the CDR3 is TGTGCCAGCAGCCCAGGTACCGAAAAACTGTTTTTT. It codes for CASSPGTEKLFF.